Presented here are 23 T cell receptor beta chains from one specimen sequenced in a study of blood T cell repertoires in COVID-19 (dated by TCRdb to between 2020 and 2021). The library was produced with the immunoSEQ multiplex PCR assay. Sourced from immuneACCESS, this table was stored by TCRdb with only in-frame sequences that have V and J called. A share of the clones is absent; for the studies checked, an unresolved V gene accounts for under half, and the remainder has no known explanation. The sample includes tens of thousands of clones, with 70% to 85% observed a single time. The ten largest clonotypes hold roughly 10% of the sample. The sample was peripheral blood. All receptors derive from a man aged 60-69 years with acute or convalescent COVID-19.

The chain is built from TRBV5-1 and TRBJ2-7; D is possibly TRBD1 (6 bases). The germline gives CDR1 SGHRS, CDR2 YFSETQ. The CDR3 totals 15 residues. Trimming stripped 4 bases from V and 0 bases from J, with 14 bases between. CDR3 DNA: TGCGCCAGCAGCAGGACAGCAACGAGCTCCTACGAGCAGTACTTC. As protein: CASSRTATSSYEQYF.

The rearrangement joins TRBV7-3 to TRBJ2-1; 10 bases fit TRBD1. The CDR3 consists of 14 residues. The junction had 3 bases not matched to a gene; V was cut back by 6 bases and J by 4 bases. From germline, CDR1 is SGHTA and CDR2 FQGTGA. Written as DNA, the CDR3 is TGTGCCAGCAGTCCGGGACAGGGGTACAATGAGCAGTTCTTC. It codes for CASSPGQGYNEQFF.

The chain joins TRBV13 to TRBJ1-1; 8 bases fit TRBD1. V was clipped by 5 bases and J by 7 bases; unmatched bases: 9. The CDR3 has 14 amino acids. In germline, CDR1 is PRHDT, CDR2 FYEKMQ (reference sequence). The CDR3 DNA follows: TGTGCCAGCAGCCCCCAGGGGGCGCGGGGTGAAGCTTTCTTT. Protein sequence: CASSPQGARGEAFF.

This clone appeared once. This chain links TRBV7-3 with TRBJ2-7; TRBD1 is a possible D gene (5 bases). Germline CDR1 is SGHTA and CDR2 is FQGTGA. The CDR3 loop spans 14 amino acids. Trimming stripped 0 bases from V and 3 bases from J, with 9 bases between. The CDR3 spells CASSLTAGNYEQYF. CDR3 DNA sequence: TGTGCCAGCAGCTTAACGGCAGGGAACTACGAGCAGTACTTC.

Here the CDR3 reads CASSQDGAAQKNIQYF. The CDR3 DNA reads TGTGCCAGCAGCCAAGATGGAGCTGCCCAAAAAAACATTCAGTACTTC. The chain joins TRBV4-2 to TRBJ2-4; D not certain. CDR1 and CDR2 (germline): LGHNA, YNFKEQ. V was trimmed by 0 bases and J by 4 bases, leaving 13 bases between them. This CDR3 contains 16 residues.

The gene calls are TRBV11-3 and TRBJ2-1; maybe TRBD2 (6 bases). Germline V lookup: CDR1 SGHNT, CDR2 YENEEA. V lost 5 bases, J lost 6 bases, and 8 bases lay in between. This CDR3 comprises 12 residues. CDR3: CASSKTSNEQFF. In nucleotides, the CDR3 is TGTGCCAGCAGCAAGACTAGCAATGAGCAGTTCTTC. The whole variable domain, filled in from reference TRBV11-3 and TRBJ2-1, reads EAGVVQSPRYKIIEKKQPVAFWCNPISGHNTLYWYLQNLGQGPELLIRYENEEAVDDSQLPKDRFSAERLKGVDSTLKIQPAELGDSAVYLCASSKTSNEQFFGPGTRLTVL.

This chain links TRBV5-4 with TRBJ1-3, with a possible D match to TRBD1 (6 bases). Trimming took off 4 bases at V and 9 bases at J, with 14 bases between the two ends. Germline lookup yields CDR1 SGHNT and CDR2 YYREEE (reference sequence). CDR3 length: 13 amino acids. The CDR3 here is CASSLRQDATIYF. The CDR3 nucleotides read TGTGCCAGCAGCCTTCGACAGGATGCCACCATATATTTT.

This clone was recorded once. The chain couples TRBV6-1 to TRBJ2-1; D is uncertain. CDR3 length: 14 amino acids. Germline V lookup: CDR1 MNHNS, CDR2 SASEGT. V was cut by 2 bases and J by 6 bases, with 11 bases left in between. This chain's CDR3 is CASSEMTAVNEQFF. The CDR3 bases are TGTGCCAGCAGTGAAATGACTGCAGTCAATGAGCAGTTCTTC.

The genes are TRBV25-1 and TRBJ1-5, with D perhaps matching TRBD1 (5 bases). Trimming cost V 6 bases and J 1 base, with 13 bases left between them. Looked up from germline, CDR1 is MGHDK and CDR2 is SYGVNS. The CDR3 is 15 amino acids. CDR3 sequence: CASRGGLLSNQPQHF. The CDR3, as DNA: TGTGCCAGCAGGGGGGGACTCCTAAGCAATCAGCCCCAGCATTTT.

This clone was seen just once. The chain carries TRBV14 and TRBJ1-1, with no clear D. This CDR3 is built from 13 residues. In germline, CDR1 is SGHDN, CDR2 FVKESK. The V and J ends lost 1 base and 1 base respectively, with 4 bases between them. CDR3 region: CASSQGENTEAFF. The CDR3 DNA follows: TGTGCCAGCAGCCAAGGAGAGAACACTGAAGCTTTCTTT.

The chain combines TRBV14 with TRBJ2-3, with D perhaps TRBD1 (6 bases). Germline V gene data show CDR1 as SGHDN and CDR2 as FVKESK. The CDR3 is made up of 15 amino acids. The V gene lost 1 base and the J gene lost 0 bases, with 8 bases spanning the gap. CDR3 in amino acids: CASSQVGHSTDTQYF. The CDR3 DNA reads TGTGCCAGCAGCCAAGTGGGACACAGCACAGATACGCAGTATTTT.

The chain recombines TRBV2 with TRBJ1-1; D may be TRBD1 (6 bases). Germline V gene data show CDR1 as SNHLY and CDR2 as FYNNEI. V lost 2 bases and J 5 bases, leaving 15 bases between the germline ends. The CDR3 contains 15 residues. This CDR3 reads CASSELAGVRTEAFF. CDR3 in DNA: TGTGCCAGCAGTGAACTGGCAGGGGTTAGAACTGAAGCTTTCTTT.

The rearrangement links TRBV20-1 to TRBJ1-2, with no clear D. CDR1 DFQATT and CDR2 SNEGSKA come from the germline V gene (reference sequence). Trimming cost V 3 bases and J 4 bases, with 6 bases left between them. This CDR3 has 11 residues. The CDR3 DNA sequence: TGCAGTGCTAGGTCGGGCTATGGCTACACCTTC. It yields the protein CSARSGYGYTF.

This clone was seen a few times. This chain uses TRBV10-2 with TRBJ1-1; 10 nucleotides align to TRBD1. V trimming: 7 bases; J trimming: 11 bases; junction bases outside the gene matches: 13. Germline CDR1 and CDR2: WSHSY and SAAADI. The CDR3 totals 14 residues. The CDR3 nucleotides are TGCGCCAGCATTCCCGGGACAGGGGTGGAAGTGGCTTTCTTT. Translated: CASIPGTGVEVAFF.

The V gene is TRBV7-3, the J gene TRBJ2-3; 14 bases are shared with TRBD2. Germline-derived CDR1 and CDR2 are SGHTA and FQGTGA. The J segment lost 0 bases and the V segment lost 5 bases, leaving 13 bases of the junction unmatched. This CDR3 spans 20 amino acids. CDR3 sequence reads: CASSLTRTSGGSSSTDTQYF. The CDR3 bases are TGTGCCAGCAGCCTGACTCGGACTAGCGGGGGGTCCTCTAGCACAGATACGCAGTATTTT.

The gene calls are TRBV10-3 and TRBJ2-5; a possible D gene is TRBD2 (7 bases). Trimming removed 6 bases from V and 1 base from J, with 12 bases in between. This CDR3 comprises 14 residues. In germline, CDR1 is ENHRY, CDR2 SYGVKD. The CDR3: CAIRKGGPQETQYF. CDR3 nucleotide sequence: TGTGCCATCAGAAAGGGGGGGCCCCAAGAGACCCAGTACTTC.

The genes are TRBV2 and TRBJ1-6; perhaps TRBD1 as D (6 bases). Germline-derived CDR1 and CDR2 are SNHLY and FYNNEI. CDR3 length: 14 residues. V lost 5 bases and J lost 8, with 13 bases in between. CDR3: CASSLRTAYSPLHF. CDR3 coding DNA: TGTGCCAGCAGTTTGCGGACAGCCTATTCACCCCTCCACTTT.

The J gene is TRBJ2-7, the V gene TRBV2; 8 bases are a match to TRBD1. CDR3 length equals 13 residues. J gave up 6 bases and V 6 bases, and 7 bases lay outside the gene matches. The germline gives CDR1 SNHLY, CDR2 FYNNEI. In DNA, the CDR3 is TGTGCCAGCAGGGCCAGGACAGGGATCGAGCAGTACTTC. It specifies CASRARTGIEQYF.

The V call is TRBV29-1, the J call TRBJ1-2; 7 bases align to TRBD1. The ends lost 6 bases at V and 5 bases at J; junction bases unmatched: 12. Germline assignment: CDR1 SQVTM and CDR2 ANQGSEA. This CDR3 comprises 14 residues. CDR3 nucleotide sequence: TGCAGCGTCGGCCGGGACAGCGACGTTTATGGCTACACCTTC. It yields the protein CSVGRDSDVYGYTF.

The rearrangement uses TRBV28 and TRBJ2-2; D may be TRBD2 (6 bases). V lost 5 bases, J lost 6 bases, and 13 bases lay in between. CDR1 MDHEN and CDR2 SYDVKM come from the germline V gene. The CDR3 spans 14 residues. CDR3 in amino acids: CASSRGTPPGELFF. The CDR3 DNA follows: TGTGCCAGCAGTCGAGGGACTCCGCCCGGGGAGCTGTTTTTT.

The V call is TRBV19, the J call TRBJ2-2; TRBD1 is a possible D gene (6 bases). Trimming cost V 5 bases and J 4 bases, with 11 bases left between them. The CDR3 runs to 14 residues. Germline CDR1 is LNHDA and CDR2 is SQIVND (reference sequence). CDR3 residues: CASSWAGVTGELFF. In nucleotides, the CDR3 is TGTGCCAGTAGTTGGGCAGGGGTCACCGGGGAGCTGTTTTTT.

The chain is built from TRBV27 and TRBJ1-4; D perhaps matches TRBD1 (5 bases). The CDR3 consists of 16 residues. Trimming left V 3 bases short and J 2 bases short, with 13 bases between. CDR1 and CDR2 (germline): MNHEY, SMNVEV (reference sequence). CDR3 loop: CASSLSGVGTNEKLFF. The CDR3 DNA sequence: TGTGCCAGCAGTTTGTCGGGGGTCGGGACTAATGAAAAACTGTTTTTT.

This chain links TRBV4-3 with TRBJ1-2, with 8 bases identical to TRBD1. The germline V gene has CDR1 LGHNA and CDR2 YSLEER. J lost 2 bases, V lost 3 bases, and 2 bases had no gene match. The CDR3 extends over 14 amino acids. CDR3 amino acids: CASSQGQVNYGYTF. The DNA for the CDR3 is TGCGCCAGCAGCCAGGGACAGGTCAACTATGGCTACACCTTC.